The rows below give T cell receptor beta chains drawn from one sample of a study of control samples from healthy donors and cancer patients. The table came from immunoSEQ multiplex PCR; TCRdb's copy has only in-frame clones and leaves some out. This sample has roughly 180,000 clones, with approximately 91% found just once. Material for sequencing was blood. These receptors were collected from a woman aged 40 to 50 in good health. The CDR3 runs from the conserved cysteine through the conserved F or W. Fields, in order: clone size, V gene, D gene, J gene, CDR3 protein, CDR3 DNA. The D gene is left open where the match is weak. Where a row states a size, it is once, few, many or the class of an expanded clone; other rows omit it.

>NA|TRBV28|TRBD1|TRBJ2-7
CASSLTGPYEQYF
TGTGCCAGCAGTTTGACAGGGCCCTACGAGCAGTACTTC
>NA|TRBV7-2|NA|TRBJ1-6
CASRGVSSYNSPLHF
TGTGCCAGCAGAGGGGTATCGTCCTATAATTCACCCCTCCACTTT
>NA|TRBV4-1|NA|TRBJ1-6
CASSQGREYNSPLHF
TGCGCCAGCAGCCAAGGCAGGGAATATAATTCACCCCTCCACTTT
>NA|TRBV5-1|TRBD1|TRBJ1-3
CASSFYQQGAAGNTIYF
TGCGCCAGCAGCTTTTATCAACAGGGGGCGGCTGGAAACACCATATATTTT
>NA|TRBV2|NA|TRBJ1-1
CASSESVHPFNEAFF
TGTGCCAGCAGTGAATCGGTACACCCGTTCAATGAAGCTTTCTTT
>NA|TRBV28|NA|TRBJ1-1
CASSDRNTEAFF
TGTGCCAGCAGTGACAGGAACACTGAAGCTTTCTTT
>NA|TRBV6-5|NA|TRBJ1-4
CASKRQRTNEKLFF
TGTGCCAGCAAGAGACAGAGGACTAATGAAAAACTGTTTTTT
>NA|TRBV7-9|TRBD1|TRBJ2-3
CASSLAGQGLMDTQYF
TGTGCCAGCAGCTTAGCGGGACAGGGTTTGATGGATACGCAGTATTTT
>NA|TRBV19|TRBD1|TRBJ2-2
CARKTGGPDDGELFF
TGTGCCAGGAAAACAGGGGGCCCGGATGACGGGGAGCTGTTTTTT
>NA|TRBV6-1|NA|TRBJ1-2
CASSETPMMSYGYTF
TGTGCCAGCAGTGAAACCCCCATGATGAGCTATGGCTACACCTTC
>NA|TRBV27|NA|TRBJ2-5
CATADRPEETQYF
TGTGCCACAGCCGACAGGCCAGAAGAGACCCAGTACTTC
>NA|TRBV10-2|TRBD1|TRBJ1-3
CASRVGGDGNTIYF
TGCGCCAGCAGGGTAGGGGGCGACGGAAACACCATATATTTT
>NA|TRBV9|TRBD2|TRBJ2-3
CASDRLAGGTQYF
TGTGCCAGCGATAGGCTAGCGGGGGGTACGCAGTATTTT
>NA|TRBV28|NA|TRBJ2-2
CASRLTDTGELFF
TGTGCCAGCAGGTTGACAGACACCGGGGAGCTGTTTTTT
>NA|TRBV3-1/TRBV3-2|NA|TRBJ2-7
CASSQPGSEQYF
TGTGCCAGCAGCCAGCCGGGTTCGGAGCAGTACTTC
>once|TRBV11-2|NA|TRBJ2-5
CASSFPGEETQYF
TGTGCCAGCAGCTTTCCGGGGGAAGAGACCCAGTACTTC
>NA|TRBV12-3/TRBV12-4|NA|TRBJ1-2
CASSLAQVEGYTF
TGTGCCAGCAGTTTGGCCCAGGTCGAAGGCTACACCTTC
>NA|TRBV5-4|NA|TRBJ1-2
CASSLGRGSRGDGYTF
TGTGCCAGCAGCTTGGGACGCGGTAGTAGAGGAGATGGCTACACCTTC
>NA|TRBV11-2|NA|TRBJ1-4
CASSLGDLSRKLFF
TGTGCCAGCAGCTTAGGGGACCTTAGCCGAAAACTGTTTTTT
>NA|TRBV6-8|TRBD1|TRBJ2-7
CASSYSTRDSPYEQYF
TGTGCCAGCAGTTACTCGACCCGGGACAGCCCTTACGAGCAGTACTTC
>NA|TRBV6-5|TRBD1|TRBJ2-7
CASRAGTGSYEQYF
TGTGCCAGCAGGGCCGGGACAGGGTCCTACGAGCAGTACTTC
>NA|TRBV2|TRBD1|TRBJ2-2
CASSFPGQGNSNTGELFF
TGTGCCAGCAGTTTCCCGGGACAGGGCAACTCGAACACCGGGGAGCTGTTTTTT
>NA|TRBV4-1|TRBD1|TRBJ2-1
CASSQLGTGSDEQFF
TGCGCCAGCAGCCAACTCGGGACAGGGTCGGATGAGCAGTTCTTC
>few|TRBV10-3|NA|TRBJ1-2
CAISESGQALSGYTF
TGTGCCATCAGTGAGTCAGGGCAGGCCCTCTCTGGCTACACCTTC
>NA|TRBV4-1|NA|TRBJ2-7
CASSQEEDRKRQYF
TGCGCCAGCAGCCAAGAAGAGGACCGAAAAAGGCAGTACTTC
>NA|TRBV7-8|NA|TRBJ2-1
CASITQGGVSSYNEQFF
TGTGCCAGCATCACCCAAGGAGGGGTTAGCTCCTACAATGAGCAGTTCTTC
>NA|TRBV19|TRBD2|TRBJ2-3
CASNRWASGGAGDTQYF
TGTGCCAGTAATCGGTGGGCTAGCGGGGGGGCAGGGGATACGCAGTATTTT